This T cell receptor beta chain was recovered during a study of human T cells and chemical hapten exposure. Study context: Diphenylcyclopropenone was applied weekly to patients' scalps across the approximately 25-week study. Patients having alopecia areata, totalis or universalis were mostly female. Points from the study as a whole: Donor immune responses may differ from healthy people's, since all donors had alopecia.

Comments on this clonotype: Its antigen is currently unknown.

The CDR3 has 13 amino acids. The germline CDR1 and CDR2 sequences are MNHEY and SVGEGT. Germline trimming cut 8 bases from V and 6 bases from J; bases unmatched to any gene: 10. Time point specified: pre-sensitization, week 0. Stated treatment: therapeutic diphenylcyclopropenone sensitization with weekly scalp DPC. Non-pregnant alopecia patients aged 18 to 70, suitable for DPC therapy. TCRdb itself ran the RACE reads through MiXCR, one entry per CDR3 protein. The repertoire has fewer than 350,000 distinct CDR3 sequences, 7.5% to 9% of them found once; the top ten carry 1.2%. The gene calls are TRBV6-2 or TRBV6-3 and TRBJ2-7; 7 bases match TRBD2. This TCR derives from a young man with alopecia areata. Some clones in this sample may be carry-over from other donors' samples. The sequences come from whole blood, collected in connection with sensitization to the hapten diphenylcyclopropenone (DPC). As DNA, the CDR3 is TGTGCCAGCGCCGGGGGGTTGCGTTTCGAGCAGTACTTC. Protein product: CASAGGLRFEQYF.